This record looks at one T cell receptor beta chain sequence and its context. As yet, its antigen is unknown. The CDR3 contains 15 residues. V was shortened by 8 bases and J by 0 bases, with 17 bases between the two germline ends. Germline CDR1 and CDR2: MNHNS and SASEGT. The authors distributed each subset's genomic DNA evenly over several immunoSEQ plates. The method was immunoSEQ multiplex PCR; TCRdb's version includes in-frame clones alone and lacks a portion of them. The table has approximately 2,200,000 clones, roughly 91% seen once. As defined, naive CD8 cells were CD45RO-negative and positively selected for CCR7, with terminally differentiated effector memory CD45RA+ cells excluded. The data stem from a study of shared clonotypes between healthy human individuals. Overall study context: Each donor's CD8 memory used one plate, CD8 naive two, each CD4 subset three.

Study-wide points: An effect of sequencing depth on clonotype sharing among donors was expected. Clonotypes which were not shared had lower generation probabilities than clonotypes that all four donors shared.

This sequence joins TRBV6-1 and TRBJ2-7; D is possibly TRBD1 (6 bases). The source material was naive CD8+ T cells from PBMCs. The sequence was obtained from a young man in good health. Some clones in this sample may be carry-over from other donors' samples. CDR3 residues: CASCSGHLSSYEQYF. In DNA form, the CDR3 reads TGTGCCAGCTGCTCGGGACATTTGAGCTCCTACGAGCAGTACTTC.